The 32 T cell receptor beta chains in this list originate from one sample, sequenced in a study of beta chain features in type 1 diabetes. Antigens for these TCRs are unknown. Since all of the isolated RNA was reverse transcribed, expressed TCRB transcripts were what got sequenced. Profiling relied on immunoSEQ multiplex PCR, and the TCRdb table lists in-frame clones only, not all of them. The data hold some 27,000 clones, with about 65% observed a single time. Study-level results: TCRB CDR3s were moderately but significantly shorter in Type 1 diabetes patients in all four CD4+ subsets.

The sample was Tregs from blood. The source of these receptors is a woman aged 25 to 39 with type 1 diabetes.

This clone was recorded only once. The chain couples TRBV9 to TRBJ2-3; TRBD1 matches at 8 bases. CDR3 length: 15 amino acids. J lost 0 bases, V lost 3 bases, and 3 bases had no gene match. The germline CDR1 and CDR2 sequences are SGDLS and YYNGEE. The DNA for the CDR3 is TGTGCCAGCAGCGGAGGGACAGGAAGCACAGATACGCAGTATTTT. Protein product: CASSGGTGSTDTQYF.

The CDR3 region is CASSLAGVEETQYF. The CDR3 nucleotides are TGCGCCAGCAGCTTGGCAGGGGTCGAGGAGACCCAGTACTTC. This chain uses TRBV5-1 with TRBJ2-5; D is perhaps TRBD1 (6 bases). Germline CDR1 SGHRS, CDR2 YFSETQ. This CDR3 is 14 amino acids long. V lost 0 bases, J lost 5 bases, and 11 bases lay in between.

This clone has only one observation. V usage is TRBV2 and J usage is TRBJ2-1; D gene unclear. Germline V lookup: CDR1 SNHLY, CDR2 FYNNEI. CDR3 length: 14 amino acids. V was shortened by 3 bases and J by 4 bases, with 10 bases between the two germline ends. The CDR3 sequence is CASSDTGAYNEQFF. The CDR3 coding sequence is TGTGCCAGCAGTGATACGGGTGCATACAATGAGCAGTTCTTC.

CDR3 loop: CASSLEASGNTIYF. DNA for the CDR3: TGTGCCAGCAGCTTGGAAGCCTCTGGAAACACCATATATTTT. The chain employs TRBV5-4 and TRBJ1-3; unclear D gene. Germline assignment: CDR1 SGHNT and CDR2 YYREEE (reference sequence). V was trimmed by 0 bases and J by 0 bases, leaving 4 bases between them. CDR3 size: 14 residues.

There are a few counts of this clone. The chain is built from TRBV18 and TRBJ2-4; TRBD1 aligns across 8 bases. In germline, CDR1 is KGHSH, CDR2 LQKENI. Germline trimming cut 6 bases from V and 8 bases from J; bases unmatched to any gene: 6. This CDR3 spans 13 amino acids. CDR3 sequence reads: CASSQDRVDIQYF. CDR3 bases: TGTGCCAGCTCCCAGGACAGGGTAGACATTCAGTACTTC.

This clone appeared a few times. The chain has TRBV7-9 and TRBJ1-2, with a weak D call TRBD1 (5 bases). Germline loops: CDR1 SEHNR, CDR2 FQNEAQ (reference sequence). V was clipped by 1 base and J by 9 bases, with 15 bases between them. The CDR3 sequence is 14 residues long. CDR3 sequence: CASSLERGVIRYTF. CDR3 nucleotides: TGTGCCAGCAGCTTAGAACGGGGGGTCATTCGCTACACCTTC. Complete variable domain (other parts from reference TRBV7-9 and TRBJ1-2): DTGVSQNPRHKITKRGQNVTFRCDPISEHNRLYWYRQTLGQGPEFLTYFQNEAQLEKSRLLSDRFSAERPKGSFSTLEIQRTEQGDSAMYLCASSLERGVIRYTFGSGTRLTVV.

The chain uses TRBV18 and TRBJ1-1, with TRBD1 matching over 7 bases. The CDR3 is 16 amino acids. J was trimmed by 6 bases and V by 1 base; bases with no gene match: 11. Germline V gives CDR1 KGHSH, CDR2 LQKENI. The CDR3 here is CASSPQIDRVSSEAFF. The DNA for the CDR3 is TGTGCCAGCTCACCACAGATTGACAGGGTCTCGTCTGAAGCTTTCTTT.

The rearrangement links TRBV29-1 to TRBJ2-3, with 8 bases matching TRBD1. Germline V gene lookup returns CDR1 SQVTM and CDR2 ANQGSEA. The V gene end was trimmed by 6 bases and the J gene end by 8 bases; junction bases not matched to a gene: 10. The CDR3 runs to 13 residues. The CDR3 loop reads CSVWDRSRSTQYF. The DNA of the CDR3 is TGCAGCGTCTGGGACAGGAGCAGGAGTACGCAGTATTTT.

The V and J genes are TRBV19 and TRBJ1-1; TRBD1 is a possible D gene (6 bases). V lost 4 bases, J lost 9 bases, and 15 bases lay in between. The CDR3 extends over 13 amino acids. Germline V gene lookup returns CDR1 LNHDA and CDR2 SQIVND (reference sequence). The CDR3 region is CASSKMRDTQAFF. The CDR3 DNA reads TGTGCCAGTAGTAAGATGAGGGACACCCAAGCTTTCTTT.

The chain joins TRBV7-3 to TRBJ2-3; 8 nucleotides align to TRBD1. CDR1 is SGHTA, CDR2 FQGTGA, per germline. The junction had 9 bases not matched to a gene; V was cut back by 5 bases and J by 5 bases. This CDR3 spans 15 amino acids. CDR3 amino acids: CASSPIGQGEDTQYF. The CDR3 region has the DNA TGTGCCAGCAGCCCGATCGGACAGGGAGAAGATACGCAGTATTTT.

The V gene is TRBV28, the J gene TRBJ1-2; TRBD1 is a possible D gene (6 bases). This CDR3 has 14 amino acids. Looked up from germline, CDR1 is MDHEN and CDR2 is SYDVKM. The V gene lost 6 bases and the J gene lost 5 bases, with 16 bases spanning the gap. The CDR3 DNA sequence: TGTGCCAGCAGCGAAGGGGGTAGGAATTATGGCTACACCTTC. Translating gives CASSEGGRNYGYTF.

The chain uses TRBV30 and TRBJ1-2, with D possibly TRBD1 on 5 matching bases. CDR1 and CDR2 from the germline V gene are GTSNPN and SVGIG (reference sequence). The CDR3 is 13 amino acids. The V gene lost 3 bases and the J gene lost 8 bases, with 16 bases spanning the gap. CDR3 nucleotides: TGTGCCTGGAGCGCTTTCTCATCAGGGGGCTACACCTTC. Its protein is CAWSAFSSGGYTF.

The V and J genes are TRBV4-2 and TRBJ2-7; possible D gene TRBD2, 5 bases. This CDR3 region has 15 residues. Trimming removed 0 bases at V and 0 bases at J, with 9 bases between. Germline values: CDR1 LGHNA, CDR2 YNFKEQ. The CDR3 DNA is TGTGCCAGCAGCCAAGATAGTCGGGGCTCCTACGAGCAGTACTTC. It translates to CASSQDSRGSYEQYF.

The chain links TRBV7-8 to TRBJ2-1; 9 nucleotides line up with TRBD1. The germline CDR1 and CDR2 sequences are SGHVS and FQNEAQ. The CDR3 has 15 amino acids. Trimming took 5 bases from V and 6 from J; bases not matched to a gene: 8. CDR3 loop: CASSITGTGLNEQFF. The CDR3 DNA reads TGTGCCAGCAGCATTACCGGGACAGGGCTCAATGAGCAGTTCTTC.

The genes are TRBV19 and TRBJ1-2, with D unclear. This CDR3 has 16 amino acids. V lost 3 bases to trimming and J lost 4 bases, with 18 bases between them. Germline CDR1 is LNHDA and CDR2 is SQIVND (reference sequence). CDR3 region: CASSMVNEAQSYGYTF. In nucleotides, the CDR3 is TGTGCCAGTAGTATGGTGAATGAGGCGCAAAGCTATGGCTACACCTTC. Looking up the rest from reference TRBV19 and TRBJ1-2 gives the full variable domain: DGGITQSPKYLFRKEGQNVTLSCEQNLNHDAMYWYRQDPGQGLRLIYYSQIVNDFQKGDIAEGYSVSREKKESFPLTVTSAQKNPTAFYLCASSMVNEAQSYGYTFGSGTRLTVV.

This clone came up once. The chain combines TRBV6-5 with TRBJ2-3; 8 bases align to TRBD1. The CDR3 contains 13 residues. V shed 6 bases and J 3 bases; nucleotides not matched to a gene: 2. Germline CDR1 is MNHEY and CDR2 is SVGAGI. CDR3 DNA sequence: TGTGCCAGCAGGCGACAGGGGACAGATACGCAGTATTTT. This encodes CASRRQGTDTQYF.

The chain combines TRBV5-1 with TRBJ2-5, with 10 bases identical to TRBD1. TRBJ2-7 explains the end of the DNA better; the J call may be wrong. The germline gives CDR1 SGHRS, CDR2 YFSETQ. This CDR3 is built from 15 residues. The CDR3 region is CASSFWTGGSYEQYF. The CDR3 DNA is TGCGCCAGCAGCTTCTGGACAGGGGGCTCCTACGAGCAGTACTTC.

The V call is TRBV4-2, the J call TRBJ1-2; D gene ambiguous. V lost 2 bases, J lost 7 bases, and 17 bases lay in between. Germline assignment: CDR1 LGHNA and CDR2 YNFKEQ. This CDR3 contains 15 residues. CDR3: CASSQFEASYGGYTF. In DNA, the CDR3 is TGTGCCAGCAGCCAATTTGAAGCTTCGTACGGTGGCTACACCTTC.

V usage is TRBV5-1 and J usage is TRBJ1-1; 7 positions match TRBD1. The CDR3 length is 16 residues. V trimming: 2 bases; J trimming: 0 bases; junction bases outside the gene matches: 7. In germline, CDR1 is SGHRS, CDR2 YFSETQ. In nucleotides, the CDR3 is TGCGCCAGCAGCTTATTCCTGGGACAGATGAACACTGAAGCTTTCTTT. Its protein product is CASSLFLGQMNTEAFF.

This clone has just a few counts. V usage is TRBV10-3 and J usage is TRBJ1-5; 12 bases are shared with TRBD1. V lost 6 bases and J lost 4; bases outside the gene matches: 4. The CDR3 length is 15 residues. Germline V gene data show CDR1 as ENHRY and CDR2 as SYGVKD. The CDR3 reads CAISLGQGANQPQHF. In DNA, the CDR3 is TGTGCCATCAGCCTGGGACAGGGGGCGAATCAGCCCCAGCATTTT.

Remarks on this clone: At one end, the junction sequence differs from germline, possibly due to a read error. The rearrangement joins TRBV7-7 to TRBJ2-2, with D possibly TRBD1 on 6 matching bases. In germline, CDR1 is SSHAT, CDR2 FNYEAQ (reference sequence). The CDR3 runs 15 residues. CDR3 sequence (DNA): TGTGCTAGCAGCTTAGAGTCCAGGGGCCTCGGGGAGCTGTTTTTT. Its translation is CASSLESRGLGELFF. Full variable domain (remainder filled in from reference TRBV7-7 and TRBJ2-2): GAGVSQSPRYKVTKRGQDVTLRCDPISSHATLYWYQQALGQGPEFLTYFNYEAQPDKSGLPSDRFSAERPEGSISTLTIQRTEQRDSAMYRCASSLESRGLGELFFGEGSRLTVL.

V usage is TRBV2 and J usage is TRBJ2-3, with 11 nucleotides matching TRBD2. V was pared by 9 bases and J by 2 bases, with 4 bases of the junction left unmatched. CDR3 length: 14 amino acids. CDR1 is SNHLY and CDR2 is FYNNEI in the germline V gene. CDR3 residues: CARGTSGFTDTQYF. The CDR3 region has the DNA TGTGCCAGGGGGACTAGCGGCTTCACAGATACGCAGTATTTT.

This chain links TRBV5-6 with TRBJ2-1; 11 bases map to TRBD2. The germline gives CDR1 SGHDT, CDR2 YYEEEE. V shed 4 bases and J 2 bases; nucleotides not matched to a gene: 5. The CDR3 extends over 16 amino acids. CDR3 residues: CASSEVAGGPYNEQFF. The CDR3, as DNA: TGTGCCAGCAGCGAAGTAGCGGGAGGGCCCTACAATGAGCAGTTCTTC.

CDR3 DNA: TGTGCTAGTGGGACTAGCGGGAGTGAGACCCAGTACTTC. It is translated as CASGTSGSETQYF. The chain couples TRBV12-5 to TRBJ2-5, with 12 bases matching TRBD2. The CDR3 runs 13 residues. From germline, CDR1 is LGHNT and CDR2 FRNRAP. J lost 5 bases, V lost 6 bases, and 1 base had no gene match.

V is TRBV7-2 and J is TRBJ1-1; D is ambiguous. The V end lost 3 bases, the J end lost 3 bases, and 11 bases lay between the germline ends. The CDR3 totals 14 residues. From germline, CDR1 is SGHTA and CDR2 FQGNSA. The CDR3 DNA reads as TGTGCCAGCAGCTTCTTTGGGCCCGACACTGAAGCTTTCTTT. Amino acids: CASSFFGPDTEAFF.

The V and J genes are TRBV7-9 and TRBJ1-2; TRBD1 matches at 7 bases. Unmatched junction bases numbered 9, after V lost 2 bases and J lost 6 bases. CDR3 length: 15 residues. Germline V gene data show CDR1 as SEHNR and CDR2 as FQNEAQ (reference sequence). CDR3 protein: CASSLMHEGANGYTF. CDR3 DNA sequence: TGTGCCAGCAGCTTAATGCATGAGGGGGCGAATGGCTACACCTTC.

J is TRBJ2-7 and V is TRBV28; D is unclear. The CDR3 sequence is 12 residues long. Looked up from germline, CDR1 is MDHEN and CDR2 is SYDVKM. V was shortened by 4 bases and J by 2 bases, with 6 bases between the two germline ends. CDR3 residues: CASSYETYEQYF. As DNA, the CDR3 is TGTGCCAGCAGTTACGAGACCTACGAGCAGTACTTC. Variable domain in full (rest from reference TRBV28 and TRBJ2-7): DVKVTQSSRYLVKRTGEKVFLECVQDMDHENMFWYRQDPGLGLRLIYFSYDVKMKEKGDIPEGYSVSREKKERFSLILESASTNQTSMYLCASSYETYEQYFGPGTRLTVT.

The rearrangement joins TRBV7-9 to TRBJ2-7, with 10 bases identical to TRBD1. From germline, CDR1 is SEHNR and CDR2 FQNEAQ (reference sequence). Trimming cost V 5 bases and J 6 bases; bases outside gene matches: 10. The CDR3 runs to 15 residues. The DNA of the CDR3 is TGTGCCAGCAGCACTCCCGGGACAGGGGACGCCGAGCAGTACTTC. Its protein product is CASSTPGTGDAEQYF.

This clone was counted a few times. The sample has other DNA sequences that encode this CDR3 too. V is TRBV28 and J is TRBJ1-2; unclear D gene. Germline V lookup: CDR1 MDHEN, CDR2 SYDVKM. CDR3 length: 11 residues. V was shortened by 4 bases and J by 2 bases, with 2 bases between the two germline ends. The CDR3 protein is CASSSNYGYTF. As DNA, the CDR3 is TGTGCCAGCAGTTCGAACTATGGCTACACCTTC.

This chain uses TRBV30 with TRBJ1-2; D gene ambiguous. Germline CDR1 and CDR2: GTSNPN and SVGIG (reference sequence). The CDR3 runs to 12 residues. The V end was cut by 4 bases, the J end by 5 bases, with 11 bases between. The CDR3 protein is CAWTPNSYGYTF. CDR3 bases: TGTGCCTGGACGCCGAACTCTTATGGCTACACCTTC.

The chain uses TRBV5-1 and TRBJ2-1; weak D call: TRBD2 (6 bases). Trimming cost V 0 bases and J 9 bases, with 13 bases left between them. Looked up from germline, CDR1 is SGHRS and CDR2 is YFSETQ. The CDR3 length is 14 residues. The CDR3 here is CASSLGLGTSEQFF. CDR3 DNA: TGCGCCAGCAGCTTGGGACTAGGGACCAGTGAGCAGTTCTTC.

This rearrangement joins TRBV19 to TRBJ1-1; possibly TRBD1 for D (6 bases). The V and J ends lost 6 bases and 11 bases respectively, with 13 bases between them. CDR3 length: 11 residues. The germline CDR1 and CDR2 sequences are LNHDA and SQIVND (reference sequence). This CDR3 reads CASSQQGGAFF. CDR3 sequence (DNA): TGTGCCAGTAGCCAACAGGGTGGCGCTTTCTTT.